The clone carrying this TCR beta chain appeared a single time. Sequenced by immunoSEQ multiplex PCR; TCRdb stores in-frame clones only, minus some. Among 100,000 to 150,000 clones listed, 80% were seen once. This sample was taken from a study of blood T cell repertoires in COVID-19. J lost 10 bases, V lost 6 bases, and 10 bases had no gene match. The CDR3 contains 13 residues. Germline V CDR1 and CDR2: LGHNT, FRNRAP. The receptor was derived from a human donor in a cohort sampled during active COVID-19. This sequence joins TRBV12-5 and TRBJ1-2; TRBD1 aligns across 8 bases. The sequenced sample was peripheral blood. The CDR3 DNA reads as TGTGCTAGTGGGGCGACAGGGGCAAACGACTACACCTTC. This gives the protein CASGATGANDYTF.